Given below is one T cell receptor beta chain in context. V gave up 1 base and J gave up 4 bases, with 9 bases separating them. CDR3 length equals 13 residues. Germline V gene data show CDR1 as SGHRS and CDR2 as YFSETQ. The table came from immunoSEQ multiplex PCR; TCRdb's copy has only in-frame clones and leaves some out. The table shows over 75,000 clones, with 85% occurring only once. The sample comes from a study of control samples from healthy donors and cancer patients. The V and J genes are TRBV5-1 and TRBJ2-7, with D hard to call. The specimen sequenced was blood. This TCR came from a man aged 30 to 45 in good health. The CDR3 here is CASSLHSQYEQYF. Here the CDR3 DNA reads TGCGCCAGCAGCTTGCACAGCCAGTACGAGCAGTACTTC.